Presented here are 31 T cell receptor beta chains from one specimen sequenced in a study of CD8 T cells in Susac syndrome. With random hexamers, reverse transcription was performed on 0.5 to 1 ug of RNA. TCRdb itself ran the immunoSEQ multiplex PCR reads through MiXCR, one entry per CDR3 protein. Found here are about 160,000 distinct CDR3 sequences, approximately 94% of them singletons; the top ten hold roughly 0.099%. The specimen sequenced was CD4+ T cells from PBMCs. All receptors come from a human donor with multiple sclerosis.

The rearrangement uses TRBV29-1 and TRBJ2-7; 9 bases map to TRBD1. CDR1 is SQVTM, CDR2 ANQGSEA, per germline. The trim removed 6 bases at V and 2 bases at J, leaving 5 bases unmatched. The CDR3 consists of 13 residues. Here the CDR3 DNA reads TGCAGCGTCCGGACAGGGGCGGCCTACGAGCAGTACTTC. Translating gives CSVRTGAAYEQYF.

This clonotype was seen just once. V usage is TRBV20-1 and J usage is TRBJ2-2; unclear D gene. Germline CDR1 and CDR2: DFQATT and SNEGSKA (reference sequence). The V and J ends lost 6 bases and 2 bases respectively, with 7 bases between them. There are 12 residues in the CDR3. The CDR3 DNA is TGCAGTGCCCTTCGCAACACCGGGGAGCTGTTTTTT. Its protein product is CSALRNTGELFF.

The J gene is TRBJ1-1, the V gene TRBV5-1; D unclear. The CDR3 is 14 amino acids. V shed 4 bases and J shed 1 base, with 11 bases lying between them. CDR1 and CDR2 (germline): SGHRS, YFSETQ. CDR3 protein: CASSPDVRNTEAFF. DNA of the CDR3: TGCGCCAGCAGCCCCGACGTGCGGAACACTGAAGCTTTCTTT.

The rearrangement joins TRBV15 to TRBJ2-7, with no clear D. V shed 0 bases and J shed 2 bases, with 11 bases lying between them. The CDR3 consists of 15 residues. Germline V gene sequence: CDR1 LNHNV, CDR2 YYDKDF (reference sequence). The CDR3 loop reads CATSRDLGRAYEQYF. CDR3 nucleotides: TGTGCCACCAGCAGAGATCTCGGACGAGCCTACGAGCAGTACTTC.

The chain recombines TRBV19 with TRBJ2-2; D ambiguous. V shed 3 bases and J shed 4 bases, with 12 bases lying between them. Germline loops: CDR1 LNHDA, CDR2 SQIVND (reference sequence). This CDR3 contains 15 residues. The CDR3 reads CASSIYLGSTGELFF. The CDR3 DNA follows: TGTGCCAGTAGTATTTATCTTGGCTCCACCGGGGAGCTGTTTTTT.

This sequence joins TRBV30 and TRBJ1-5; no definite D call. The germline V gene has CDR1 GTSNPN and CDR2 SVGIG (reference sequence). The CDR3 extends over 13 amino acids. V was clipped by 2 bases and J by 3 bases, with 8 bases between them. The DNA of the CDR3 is TGTGCCTGGAGTCACCGACTCAATCAGCCCCAGCATTTT. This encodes CAWSHRLNQPQHF.

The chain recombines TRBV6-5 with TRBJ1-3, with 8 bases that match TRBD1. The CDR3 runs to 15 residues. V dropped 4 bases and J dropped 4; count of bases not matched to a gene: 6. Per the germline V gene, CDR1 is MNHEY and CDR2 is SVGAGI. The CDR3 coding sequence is TGTGCCAGCAGTTTGGACAGGGCCGAAGGAAACACCATATATTTT. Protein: CASSLDRAEGNTIYF.

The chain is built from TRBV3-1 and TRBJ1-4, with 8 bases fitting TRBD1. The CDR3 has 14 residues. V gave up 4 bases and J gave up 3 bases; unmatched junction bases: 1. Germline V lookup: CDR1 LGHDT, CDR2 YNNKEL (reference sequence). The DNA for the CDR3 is TGTGCCAGCAGCCCGGACAGGGCTAATGAAAAACTGTTTTTT. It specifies CASSPDRANEKLFF.

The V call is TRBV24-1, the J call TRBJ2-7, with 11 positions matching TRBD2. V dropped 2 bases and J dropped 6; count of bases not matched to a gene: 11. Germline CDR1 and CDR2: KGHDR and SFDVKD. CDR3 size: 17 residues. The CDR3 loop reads CATSDCRGLAVGCEQYF. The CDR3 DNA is TGTGCCACCAGTGATTGCCGGGGACTAGCGGTAGGATGCGAGCAGTACTTC.

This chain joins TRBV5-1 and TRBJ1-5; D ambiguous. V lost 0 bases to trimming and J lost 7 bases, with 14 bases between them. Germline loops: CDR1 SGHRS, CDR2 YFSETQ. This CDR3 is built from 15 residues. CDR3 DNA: TGCGCCAGCAGCTTGGAGGGAGGTGCGGGACAGCCCCAGCATTTT. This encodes CASSLEGGAGQPQHF.

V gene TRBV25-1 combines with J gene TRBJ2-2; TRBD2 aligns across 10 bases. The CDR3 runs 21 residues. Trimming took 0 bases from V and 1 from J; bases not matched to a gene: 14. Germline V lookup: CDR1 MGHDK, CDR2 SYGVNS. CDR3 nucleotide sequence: TGTGCCAGCAGTGAATATCTCGGACAGTCTAGCGGGAGAGTGAACACCGGGGAGCTGTTTTTT. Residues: CASSEYLGQSSGRVNTGELFF.

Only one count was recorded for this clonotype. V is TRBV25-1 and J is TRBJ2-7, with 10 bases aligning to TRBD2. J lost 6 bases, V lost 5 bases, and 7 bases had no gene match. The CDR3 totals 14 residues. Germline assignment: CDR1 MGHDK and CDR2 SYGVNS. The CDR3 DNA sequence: TGTGCCAGCAGTTTGGCTAGCGGGAGTTCCGAGCAGTACTTC. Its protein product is CASSLASGSSEQYF.

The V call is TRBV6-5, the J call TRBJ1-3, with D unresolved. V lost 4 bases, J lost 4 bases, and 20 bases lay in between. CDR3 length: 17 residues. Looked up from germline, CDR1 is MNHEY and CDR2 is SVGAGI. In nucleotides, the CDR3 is TGTGCCAGCAGTTCCCCCCTGGATAGGTTGTGGGGAAACACCATATATTTT. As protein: CASSSPLDRLWGNTIYF.

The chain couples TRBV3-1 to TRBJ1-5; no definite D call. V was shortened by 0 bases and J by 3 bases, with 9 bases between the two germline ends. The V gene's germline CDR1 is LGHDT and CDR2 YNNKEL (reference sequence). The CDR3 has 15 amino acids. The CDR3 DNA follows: TGTGCCAGCAGCCAAGATTGGCCTTCCAATCAGCCCCAGCATTTT. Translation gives CASSQDWPSNQPQHF. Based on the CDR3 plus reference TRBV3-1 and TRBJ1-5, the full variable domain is DTAVSQTPKYLVTQMGNDKSIKCEQNLGHDTMYWYKQDSKKFLKIMFSYNNKELIINETVPNRFSPKSPDKAHLNLHINSLELGDSAVYFCASSQDWPSNQPQHFGDGTRLSIL.

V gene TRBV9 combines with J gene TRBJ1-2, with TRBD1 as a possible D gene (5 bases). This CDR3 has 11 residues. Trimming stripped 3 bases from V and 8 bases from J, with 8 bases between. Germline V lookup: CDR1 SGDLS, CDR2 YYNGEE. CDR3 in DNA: TGTGCCAGCAGCGGGACACAGGGCTACACCTTC. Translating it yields CASSGTQGYTF.

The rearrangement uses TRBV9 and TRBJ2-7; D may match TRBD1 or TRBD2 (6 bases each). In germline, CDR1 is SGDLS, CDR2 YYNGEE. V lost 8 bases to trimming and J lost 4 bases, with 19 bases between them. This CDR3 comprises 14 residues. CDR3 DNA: TGTGCCAGTACTAAGGGGGAGGTTGGATACGAGCAGTACTTC. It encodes CASTKGEVGYEQYF. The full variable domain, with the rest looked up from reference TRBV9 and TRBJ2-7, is DSGVTQTPKHLITATGQRVTLRCSPRSGDLSVYWYQQSLDQGLQFLIQYYNGEERAKGNILERFSAQQFPDLHSELNLSSLELGDSALYFCASTKGEVGYEQYFGPGTRLTVT.

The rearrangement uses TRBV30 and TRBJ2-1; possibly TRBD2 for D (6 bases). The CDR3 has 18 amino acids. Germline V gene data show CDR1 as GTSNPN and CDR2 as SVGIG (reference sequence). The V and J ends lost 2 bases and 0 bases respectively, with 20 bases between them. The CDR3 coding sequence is TGTGCCTGGAGTTCCTACACCGGGACTGAAAGCTCCTACAATGAGCAGTTCTTC. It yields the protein CAWSSYTGTESSYNEQFF.

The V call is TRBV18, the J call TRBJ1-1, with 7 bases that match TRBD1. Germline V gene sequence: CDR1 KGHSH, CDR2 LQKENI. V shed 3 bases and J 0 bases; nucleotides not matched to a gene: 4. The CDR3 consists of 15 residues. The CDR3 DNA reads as TGTGCCAGCTCACCCGGGACAGCTTTGAACACTGAAGCTTTCTTT. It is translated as CASSPGTALNTEAFF.

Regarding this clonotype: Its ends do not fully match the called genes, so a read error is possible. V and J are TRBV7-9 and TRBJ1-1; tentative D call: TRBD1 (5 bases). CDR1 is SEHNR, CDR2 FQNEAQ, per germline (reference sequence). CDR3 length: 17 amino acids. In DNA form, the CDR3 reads TGTGCCAGCAGCTCGCCCTTGACGGGGGGAATGAACACTGAAGTTTTCTTT. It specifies CASSSPLTGGMNTEVFF.

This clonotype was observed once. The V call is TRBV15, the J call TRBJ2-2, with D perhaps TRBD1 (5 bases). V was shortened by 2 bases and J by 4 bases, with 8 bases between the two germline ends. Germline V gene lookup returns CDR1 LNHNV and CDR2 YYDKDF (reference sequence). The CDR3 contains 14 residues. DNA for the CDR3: TGTGCCACCAGCAGACCCAGGGTCACCGGGGAGCTGTTTTTT. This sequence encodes CATSRPRVTGELFF.

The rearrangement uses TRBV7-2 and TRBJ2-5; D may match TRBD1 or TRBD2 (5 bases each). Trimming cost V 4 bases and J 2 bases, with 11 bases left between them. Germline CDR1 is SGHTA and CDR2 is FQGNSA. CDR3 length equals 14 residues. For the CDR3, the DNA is TGTGCCAGCAGCTGGCGTTGGGGGCAAGAGACCCAGTACTTC. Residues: CASSWRWGQETQYF.

CDR3 sequence: CASSFSLLGNTIYF. The CDR3 DNA is TGTGCCAGCAGCTTCTCACTCCTCGGAAACACCATATATTTT. The chain employs TRBV7-8 and TRBJ1-3; D is unresolved. V lost 3 bases to trimming and J lost 4 bases, with 10 bases between them. Germline values: CDR1 SGHVS, CDR2 FQNEAQ. The CDR3 covers 14 residues.

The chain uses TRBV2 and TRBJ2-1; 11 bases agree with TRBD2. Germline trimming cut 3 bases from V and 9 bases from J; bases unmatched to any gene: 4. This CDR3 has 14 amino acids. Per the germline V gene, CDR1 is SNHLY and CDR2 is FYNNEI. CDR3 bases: TGTGCCAGCAGTGAGCTAGCGGGAGGACGTGAGCAGTTCTTC. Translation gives CASSELAGGREQFF.

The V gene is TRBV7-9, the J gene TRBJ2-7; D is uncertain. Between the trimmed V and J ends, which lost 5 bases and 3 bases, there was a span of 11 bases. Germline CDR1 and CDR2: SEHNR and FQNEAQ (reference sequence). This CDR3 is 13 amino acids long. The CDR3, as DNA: TGTGCCAGCAGCGGAGACGCCAGCTACGAGCAGTACTTC. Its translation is CASSGDASYEQYF. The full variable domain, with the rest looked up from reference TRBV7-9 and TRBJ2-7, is DTGVSQNPRHKITKRGQNVTFRCDPISEHNRLYWYRQTLGQGPEFLTYFQNEAQLEKSRLLSDRFSAERPKGSFSTLEIQRTEQGDSAMYLCASSGDASYEQYFGPGTRLTVT.

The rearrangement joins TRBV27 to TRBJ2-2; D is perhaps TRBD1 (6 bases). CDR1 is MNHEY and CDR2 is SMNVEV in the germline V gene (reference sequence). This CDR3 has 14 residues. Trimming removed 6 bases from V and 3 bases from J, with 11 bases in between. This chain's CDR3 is CASRQGRDTGELFF. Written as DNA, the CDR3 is TGTGCCAGCAGGCAGGGGCGGGACACCGGGGAGCTGTTTTTT.

CDR3 amino acids: CSARGIIGFDTGELFF. The DNA of the CDR3 is TGCAGTGCTAGAGGAATAATAGGTTTCGACACCGGGGAGCTGTTTTTT. The chain joins TRBV20-1 to TRBJ2-2; D is undetermined. Germline CDR1 and CDR2: DFQATT and SNEGSKA (reference sequence). Trimming stripped 1 base from V and 3 bases from J, with 15 bases between. This CDR3 has 16 residues.

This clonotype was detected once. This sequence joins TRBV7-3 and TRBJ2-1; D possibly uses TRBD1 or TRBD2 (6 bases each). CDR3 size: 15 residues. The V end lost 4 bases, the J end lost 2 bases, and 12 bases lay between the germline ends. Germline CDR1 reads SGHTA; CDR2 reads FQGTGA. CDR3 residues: CASSSGATAYNEQFF. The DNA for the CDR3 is TGTGCCAGCAGCTCGGGGGCGACCGCCTACAATGAGCAGTTCTTC.

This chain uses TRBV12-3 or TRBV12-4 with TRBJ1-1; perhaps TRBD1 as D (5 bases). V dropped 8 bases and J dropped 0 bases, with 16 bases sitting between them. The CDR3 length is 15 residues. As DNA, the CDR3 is TGTGCCAGCCGACCTTCCGGGACCTTGAACACTGAAGCTTTCTTT. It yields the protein CASRPSGTLNTEAFF.

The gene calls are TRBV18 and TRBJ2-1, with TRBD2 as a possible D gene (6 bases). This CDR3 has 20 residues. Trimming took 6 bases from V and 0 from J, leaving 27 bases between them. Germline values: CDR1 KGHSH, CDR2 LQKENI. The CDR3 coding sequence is TGTGCCAGCTCGCCCTCAATCTTAATAGCGGAGCCAAGCTCCTACAATGAGCAGTTCTTC. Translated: CASSPSILIAEPSSYNEQFF.

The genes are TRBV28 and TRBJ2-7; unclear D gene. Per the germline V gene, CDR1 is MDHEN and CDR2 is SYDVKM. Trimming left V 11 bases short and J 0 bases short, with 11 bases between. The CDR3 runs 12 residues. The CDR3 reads CAATAPSYEQYF. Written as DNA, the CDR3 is TGTGCCGCTACAGCTCCCTCCTACGAGCAGTACTTC.

CDR3 region: CASSFISLQGFDQPQHF. CDR3 in DNA: TGTGCCAGTAGTTTCATATCGTTACAGGGATTTGATCAGCCCCAGCATTTT. The V gene is TRBV19, the J gene TRBJ1-5; D is perhaps TRBD1 (6 bases). Germline-derived CDR1 and CDR2 are LNHDA and SQIVND (reference sequence). The CDR3 has 17 residues. Deletions cut 5 bases from V and 5 bases from J, with 22 bases between.